The 12 T cell receptor beta chains below come from one sample, sequenced in a study of shared clonotypes between healthy human individuals. The data were produced by immunoSEQ multiplex PCR, yet TCRdb's version contains in-frame clones alone and is incomplete. The data show roughly 2.2 million clones, with approximately 90% seen just once and 0.37% held by the top ten. Sequencing was done on a sample of naive CD4+ T cells from PBMCs. As for subset: CD45RA+ positively selected. Receptors originate from a man aged 18 to 29 in good health. Some clones in this sample may be carry-over from other donors' samples.

This chain joins TRBV5-1 and TRBJ2-5; D perhaps matches TRBD2 (6 bases). Germline V lookup: CDR1 SGHRS, CDR2 YFSETQ. The CDR3 sequence is 14 residues long. Between the trimmed V and J ends, which lost 2 bases and 4 bases, there was a span of 12 bases. The CDR3 nucleotides are TGCGCCAGCAGCTTAGGGCCGCGGGGAGAGACCCAGTACTTC. It translates to CASSLGPRGETQYF. Looking up the rest from reference TRBV5-1 and TRBJ2-5 gives the full variable domain: KAGVTQTPRYLIKTRGQQVTLSCSPISGHRSVSWYQQTPGQGLQFLFEYFSETQRNKGNFPGRFSGRQFSNSRSEMNVSTLELGDSALYLCASSLGPRGETQYFGPGTRLLVL.

This clone was detected a few times. This same CDR3 is encoded by further DNA sequences in the sample. For the CDR3, the DNA is TGTGCCAGCAGTGACGTAGGGAACACTGAAGCTTTCTTT. Its translation: CASSDVGNTEAFF. This chain joins TRBV2 and TRBJ1-1; no definite D call. Trimming stripped 3 bases from V and 1 base from J, with 6 bases between. This CDR3 region has 13 residues. CDR1 and CDR2 (germline): SNHLY, FYNNEI.

The chain carries TRBV6-5 and TRBJ2-7; D assignment may be TRBD1 or TRBD2 (6 bases each). Germline V lookup: CDR1 MNHEY, CDR2 SVGAGI. Trimming removed 5 bases from V and 2 bases from J, with 13 bases in between. The CDR3 extends over 14 amino acids. The CDR3 spells CASSRGESPYEQYF. The CDR3 bases are TGTGCCAGCAGTAGGGGGGAGTCTCCCTACGAGCAGTACTTC.

Comments on this clone: In the same sample, other DNA sequences code for this CDR3. V usage is TRBV9 and J usage is TRBJ2-2; no clear D. Trimming stripped 3 bases from V and 4 bases from J, with 7 bases between. The CDR3 has 13 amino acids. CDR1 and CDR2 (germline): SGDLS, YYNGEE. CDR3 residues: CASSARRTGELFF. The DNA for the CDR3 is TGTGCCAGCAGCGCGCGACGCACCGGGGAGCTGTTTTTT.

V usage is TRBV5-1 and J usage is TRBJ2-3; 11 nucleotides line up with TRBD2. The CDR3 is 16 amino acids. Germline V lookup: CDR1 SGHRS, CDR2 YFSETQ. With 4 bases clipped from V and 1 base from J, the junction kept 5 bases outside the gene matches. CDR3 residues: CASSTSGLAGTDTQYF. CDR3 nucleotide sequence: TGCGCCAGCAGCACCTCGGGACTAGCGGGCACAGATACGCAGTATTTT.

This clone was observed a single time. The V and J genes are TRBV10-3 and TRBJ2-5, with 12 bases identical to TRBD2. This CDR3 region has 13 residues. V lost 10 bases to trimming and J lost 5 bases; unmatched junction nucleotides: 5. CDR1 is ENHRY and CDR2 is SYGVKD in the germline V gene. CDR3 DNA sequence: TGTGCCACCTCTAGCGGGAGGGAGGAGACCCAGTACTTC. This gives the protein CATSSGREETQYF.

The chain carries TRBV7-3 and TRBJ1-1, with a possible D match to TRBD1 (5 bases). Germline assignment: CDR1 SGHTA and CDR2 FQGTGA. V dropped 6 bases and J dropped 3 bases, with 11 bases sitting between them. The CDR3 is 13 residues long. CDR3 amino acids: CASRTDRYTEAFF. The CDR3 region has the DNA TGTGCCAGCAGGACCGACAGATACACTGAAGCTTTCTTT.

The DNA of the CDR3 is TGTGCCAGCCGGTCGGGACCTCAGAGGGAGCAGTACTTC. Encoded protein: CASRSGPQREQYF. The chain couples TRBV6-1 to TRBJ2-7; tentatively, D is TRBD1 or TRBD2 (5 bases each). V lost 8 bases and J 7 bases, leaving 18 bases between the germline ends. This CDR3 has 13 residues. Per the germline V gene, CDR1 is MNHNS and CDR2 is SASEGT.

The chain has TRBV18 and TRBJ2-2, with 9 bases fitting TRBD2. The CDR3 is 18 residues long. Trimming took 1 base from V and 2 from J; bases not matched to a gene: 8. Germline values: CDR1 KGHSH, CDR2 LQKENI. The CDR3 DNA is TGTGCCAGCTCACCACGAGATAGCGGGGGCAAAAACACCGGGGAGCTGTTTTTT. Translated, it gives CASSPRDSGGKNTGELFF. Drawing the rest from reference TRBV18 and TRBJ2-2, the complete variable domain is NAGVMQNPRHLVRRRGQEARLRCSPMKGHSHVYWYRQLPEEGLKFMVYLQKENIIDESGMPKERFSAEFPKEGPSILRIQQVVRGDSAAYFCASSPRDSGGKNTGELFFGEGSRLTVL.

The gene calls are TRBV6-1 and TRBJ2-3, with TRBD2 matching 7 bases. The CDR3 totals 12 residues. V shed 7 bases, J shed 4 bases, and the junction held 2 bases outside the gene matches. Germline CDR1 is MNHNS and CDR2 is SASEGT. The CDR3 DNA reads TGTGCCAGCAAAACTAGCGCAGATACGCAGTATTTT. Its protein is CASKTSADTQYF.

The CDR3 sequence: CASSLRDFSGNTIYF. The CDR3 region has the DNA TGTGCCAGCAGTTTAAGGGATTTCTCTGGAAACACCATATATTTT. The chain has TRBV28 and TRBJ1-3; no clear D gene. Germline lookup yields CDR1 MDHEN and CDR2 SYDVKM. This CDR3 comprises 15 residues. Trimming pared 2 bases from V and 0 bases from J, leaving 8 bases between.

CDR3 nucleotides: TGTGCCATCTCTTGGCGGGAGGATGAGACCCAGTACTTC. Its translation: CAISWREDETQYF. This chain joins TRBV10-3 and TRBJ2-5, with 8 nucleotides matching TRBD2. CDR3 length: 13 residues. The germline gives CDR1 ENHRY, CDR2 SYGVKD. V shed 8 bases and J 5 bases; nucleotides not matched to a gene: 7.